There are a few counts of the clone carrying this T cell receptor (beta chain). What it binds is unknown. The data were taken from a study of T cells after yellow fever vaccination. General study findings and limits: It was the secondary response that reached its peak faster, day 5 versus 15, but it was weaker.

Each CDR3 protein is one row after TCRdb ran MiXCR on the 5' RACE reads. The table shows nearly 550,000 distinct CDR3 sequences, with roughly 19% occurring only once. Germline lookup yields CDR1 MNHEY and CDR2 SVGAGI. The CDR3 totals 15 residues. Deletions cut 0 bases from V and 0 bases from J, with 6 bases between. Sequenced here: PBMCs, sampled 15 days after the yellow fever booster vaccination. This rearrangement joins TRBV6-5 to TRBJ2-4, with D possibly called TRBD1 or TRBD2 (5 bases each). The receptor was derived from a man aged 25 to 40 who received the YFV17D yellow fever vaccine. Written as DNA, the CDR3 is TGTGCCAGCAGTTACTCGGGGGTAGCCAAAAACATTCAGTACTTC. It yields the protein CASSYSGVAKNIQYF.